One sample yielded the 5 T cell receptor beta chains listed below, sequenced in a study of cytomegalovirus exposure and HLA in healthy donors. The PCR used 60 Vbeta and 13 Jbeta primers. Assay used: immunoSEQ multiplex PCR; TCRdb lists only in-frame clones, some missing. Of more than 45,000 clones detected, 65% to 80% appear once; the ten largest clones hold about 6%. Source material: PBMCs. Every receptor here comes from a man aged 30 to 39 in good health and CMV-seronegative.

This rearrangement joins TRBV5-1 to TRBJ2-1; possible D gene TRBD2, 6 bases. Germline CDR1 is SGHRS and CDR2 is YFSETQ. This CDR3 has 14 residues. Trimming removed 4 bases from V and 5 bases from J, with 13 bases in between. CDR3: CASSPGGGNNEQFF. In nucleotides, the CDR3 is TGCGCCAGCAGCCCCGGAGGAGGGAACAATGAGCAGTTCTTC.

This clone was counted once. The chain recombines TRBV7-9 with TRBJ1-5, with D possibly matching TRBD1 (5 bases). V shed 4 bases and J shed 2 bases, with 9 bases lying between them. The CDR3 loop spans 14 amino acids. CDR1 and CDR2 from the germline V gene are SEHNR and FQNEAQ (reference sequence). Here the CDR3 DNA reads TGTGCCAGCAGCTCCCGGGGGGGCAATCAGCCCCAGCATTTT. Translating it yields CASSSRGGNQPQHF. The full variable domain, with the rest looked up from reference TRBV7-9 and TRBJ1-5, is DTGVSQNPRHKITKRGQNVTFRCDPISEHNRLYWYRQTLGQGPEFLTYFQNEAQLEKSRLLSDRFSAERPKGSFSTLEIQRTEQGDSAMYLCASSSRGGNQPQHFGDGTRLSIL.

The chain has TRBV5-1 and TRBJ2-5; 8 bases are shared with TRBD2. After removal of 7 bases from V and 5 bases from J, the junction contained 10 bases not matched to a gene. Germline-derived CDR1 and CDR2 are SGHRS and YFSETQ. This CDR3 has 14 residues. CDR3 DNA: TGCGCCAGCCGGGTGAGCGGGAGAGGGGAGACCCAGTACTTC. Translation: CASRVSGRGETQYF.

The chain joins TRBV5-5 to TRBJ2-7; 7 bases fit TRBD2. This CDR3 comprises 14 residues. V dropped 5 bases and J dropped 3; count of bases not matched to a gene: 8. CDR1 is SGHKS, CDR2 YYEKEE, per germline (reference sequence). CDR3 coding DNA: TGTGCCAGCAGGGGTGGCGGGAGAGGCTACGAGCAGTACTTC. The encoded protein is CASRGGGRGYEQYF.

The chain carries TRBV10-1 and TRBJ1-5; TRBD1 aligns across 8 bases. V was clipped by 2 bases and J by 1 base; unmatched bases: 4. The CDR3 spans 16 residues. Germline V gives CDR1 WNHNN, CDR2 SYGVQD (reference sequence). CDR3 in amino acids: CASSETGQESNQPQHF. CDR3 sequence (DNA): TGCGCCAGCAGTGAGACGGGACAGGAGAGCAATCAGCCCCAGCATTTT.